These T cell receptor beta chains were read from a single sample in a study of blood T cell repertoires in COVID-19. Assay used: immunoSEQ multiplex PCR; TCRdb lists only in-frame clones, some missing. Here the sample spans around 210,000 clones, about 91% being singletons. Sequencing was carried out using peripheral blood. Source of these receptors: a young man with active or convalescent COVID-19. Both conserved end residues are part of each CDR3. D genes are given only for firm matches. Clone size is stated in some rows and not others, as once, few, many or a class when expanded.

v_gene: TRBV6-2/TRBV6-3; j_gene: TRBJ2-6; d_gene: TRBD1; abundance: -; CDR3nt: TGTGCCAGCAGTTCACCGCGGGGGGACAGGGGTCACCTCGGTGGGGCCAACGTCCTGACTTTC; CDR3aa: CASSSPRGDRGHLGGANVLTF
v_gene: TRBV3-1/TRBV3-2; j_gene: TRBJ2-4; d_gene: -; abundance: -; CDR3nt: TGTGCCAGCAGCCAAGGCGCAGGGACTGGGCTGAACAAAAACATTCAGTACTTC; CDR3aa: CASSQGAGTGLNKNIQYF
v_gene: TRBV28; j_gene: TRBJ1-1; d_gene: -; abundance: -; CDR3nt: TGTGCCAGCAGCTATACAGGGAGAGTTGAGTCTTTCTTT; CDR3aa: CASSYTGRVESFF
v_gene: TRBV19; j_gene: TRBJ1-3; d_gene: TRBD1; abundance: -; CDR3nt: TGTGCCAGTAGTAAGCGCACAGGGGAATCCTTAAACACCATATATTTT; CDR3aa: CASSKRTGESLNTIYF
v_gene: TRBV28; j_gene: TRBJ1-2; d_gene: TRBD1; abundance: -; CDR3nt: TGTGCCAGCAGTTTTCCCAGGGGGGCCTCCTATGGCTACACCTTC; CDR3aa: CASSFPRGASYGYTF
v_gene: TRBV10-1; j_gene: TRBJ1-2; d_gene: -; abundance: -; CDR3nt: TGCGCCAGCAGTGAGTTCCGCCTTTGGCAGTACAAGAACTATGGCTACACCTTC; CDR3aa: CASSEFRLWQYKNYGYTF
v_gene: TRBV6-6; j_gene: TRBJ2-2; d_gene: TRBD2; abundance: -; CDR3nt: TGTGCCAGCAGCCCAGGACTAGCGGGGTCTCCCGGGGAGCTGTTTTTT; CDR3aa: CASSPGLAGSPGELFF
v_gene: TRBV5-8; j_gene: TRBJ1-1; d_gene: -; abundance: once; CDR3nt: TGTGCCAGCATGAGTCTTGGCGGCGAGGAAGCTTTCTTT; CDR3aa: CASMSLGGEEAFF
v_gene: TRBV2; j_gene: TRBJ1-4; d_gene: -; abundance: -; CDR3nt: TGTGCCAGCAGTGGATTGGGGGGGCACGGAACTAATGAAAAACTGTTTTTT; CDR3aa: CASSGLGGHGTNEKLFF
v_gene: TRBV11-3; j_gene: TRBJ2-3; d_gene: TRBD2; abundance: -; CDR3nt: TGTGCCAGCAGCCAAAGGACTAGCGGGAGGGCAGATACGCAGTATTTT; CDR3aa: CASSQRTSGRADTQYF
v_gene: TRBV7-2; j_gene: TRBJ1-5; d_gene: -; abundance: -; CDR3nt: TGTGCCAGCAGCATTTCCCAGGGGTGGGATCAGCCCCAGCATTTT; CDR3aa: CASSISQGWDQPQHF
v_gene: TRBV4-1; j_gene: TRBJ1-2; d_gene: TRBD1; abundance: -; CDR3nt: TGCGCCAGCAGCCAAGAAATGGGACAGGGGAGGGATGGCTACACCTTC; CDR3aa: CASSQEMGQGRDGYTF
v_gene: TRBV6-5; j_gene: TRBJ2-4; d_gene: -; abundance: -; CDR3nt: TGTGCCAGCAGTTACAAGGACAGTCTTTCCATTCAGTACTTC; CDR3aa: CASSYKDSLSIQYF
v_gene: TRBV6-6; j_gene: TRBJ2-1; d_gene: -; abundance: -; CDR3nt: TGTGCCAGCAGTTACCCCCCCGGTGGCAATGAGCAGTTCTTC; CDR3aa: CASSYPPGGNEQFF
v_gene: TRBV6-1; j_gene: TRBJ1-2; d_gene: -; abundance: -; CDR3nt: TGTGCCAGCAGCGAAGCTTGGCTCTATGGCTACACCTTC; CDR3aa: CASSEAWLYGYTF
v_gene: TRBV5-1; j_gene: TRBJ1-2; d_gene: -; abundance: -; CDR3nt: TGCGCCAGCAGCTTGGATCTGGGACTGGTCCATGGCTACACCTTC; CDR3aa: CASSLDLGLVHGYTF
v_gene: TRBV9; j_gene: TRBJ2-1; d_gene: TRBD2; abundance: -; CDR3nt: TGTGCCAGCAGCGTAGTCGGTAGCGGGAGCACTGAGCAGTTCTTC; CDR3aa: CASSVVGSGSTEQFF
v_gene: TRBV6-5; j_gene: TRBJ1-5; d_gene: TRBD1; abundance: -; CDR3nt: TGTGCCAGCAACAGACAGGGAATTCAGCCCCAGCATTTT; CDR3aa: CASNRQGIQPQHF
v_gene: TRBV7-3; j_gene: TRBJ2-2; d_gene: TRBD2; abundance: -; CDR3nt: TGTGCCAGCAGCTCGATATCCCCACTAGCGGGATCCACCGGGGAGCTGTTTTTT; CDR3aa: CASSSISPLAGSTGELFF
v_gene: TRBV25-1; j_gene: TRBJ2-1; d_gene: TRBD1; abundance: -; CDR3nt: TGTGCCAGCAGCCAAGGACAGGGGGAAAATGAGCAGTTCTTC; CDR3aa: CASSQGQGENEQFF
v_gene: TRBV27; j_gene: TRBJ2-3; d_gene: TRBD1; abundance: once; CDR3nt: TGTGCCAGCAGTTTGGCAGGGGGCCTATCCGGGACGCAGTATTTT; CDR3aa: CASSLAGGLSGTQYF
v_gene: TRBV6-1; j_gene: TRBJ1-2; d_gene: -; abundance: few; CDR3nt: TGTGCCAGCAGTGAACCAACTAACTATGGCTACACCTTC; CDR3aa: CASSEPTNYGYTF
v_gene: TRBV25-1; j_gene: TRBJ1-1; d_gene: -; abundance: -; CDR3nt: TGTGCCAGCAGGGCGGAGAAAGCTTTCTTT; CDR3aa: CASRAEKAFF
v_gene: TRBV6-5; j_gene: TRBJ2-2; d_gene: -; abundance: once; CDR3nt: TGTGCCAGCAGTTATTACCTGGCTAGCGAAACCGGGGAGCTGTTTTTT; CDR3aa: CASSYYLASETGELFF
v_gene: TRBV6-5; j_gene: TRBJ1-6; d_gene: TRBD1; abundance: -; CDR3nt: TGTGCCAGCAGCCCAGGACAGGGACGGACACCCCTCCACTTT; CDR3aa: CASSPGQGRTPLHF
v_gene: TRBV27; j_gene: TRBJ1-2; d_gene: TRBD1; abundance: -; CDR3nt: TGTGCCAGCAGGGAAACCGGGACAGGGCACAGCGGCTACACCTTC; CDR3aa: CASRETGTGHSGYTF
v_gene: TRBV24-1; j_gene: TRBJ2-7; d_gene: TRBD1; abundance: -; CDR3nt: TGTGCCACCAGTGATAACGGACAGGACAGCTTGACCTACGAGCAGTACTTC; CDR3aa: CATSDNGQDSLTYEQYF
v_gene: TRBV28; j_gene: TRBJ1-3; d_gene: -; abundance: -; CDR3nt: TGTGCCAGCAGTTCCCGCTCGGTCTCTGGAAACACCATATATTTT; CDR3aa: CASSSRSVSGNTIYF
v_gene: TRBV7-8; j_gene: TRBJ1-1; d_gene: -; abundance: once; CDR3nt: TGTGCCAGCAGCTGGGCCGGAAGCCCTGAAGCTTTCTTT; CDR3aa: CASSWAGSPEAFF
v_gene: TRBV2; j_gene: TRBJ1-5; d_gene: TRBD1; abundance: -; CDR3nt: TGTGCCAGCAGTGAGACTCGACAGGGATCTCAGCCCCAGCATTTT; CDR3aa: CASSETRQGSQPQHF